The 3 T cell receptor beta chains below come from one sample, sequenced in a study of CD8 T cells in ankylosing spondylitis. No antigen has been assigned to these receptors. Study-level findings and limits: Ankylosing spondylitis blood seemed to carry a telltale TCR beta motif made of eight highly homologous variants.

TCRdb re-called the 5' RACE reads through MiXCR, storing one row per CDR3 protein. The sample has a few hundred thousand distinct CDR3 sequences, approximately 20% seen once. Sample: blood, either unsorted or a sorted T cell fraction (not recorded which). The source is a male donor with ankylosing spondylitis.

The chain has TRBV29-1 and TRBJ2-2; D is unresolved. The CDR3 totals 14 residues. V was trimmed by 4 bases and J by 6 bases, leaving 15 bases between them. Germline V gene lookup returns CDR1 SQVTM and CDR2 ANQGSEA. The CDR3 spells CSVGLTSSSGELFF. The CDR3 DNA sequence: TGCAGCGTTGGTTTGACCTCGAGTTCCGGGGAGCTGTTTTTT.

A few counts support this clonotype. The chain recombines TRBV3-1 with TRBJ2-1; TRBD2 might be the D (6 bases). The CDR3 consists of 14 residues. The germline gives CDR1 LGHDT, CDR2 YNNKEL (reference sequence). Trimming took off 5 bases at V and 8 bases at J, with 16 bases between the two ends. The CDR3 region is CASSLGRWGDEQFF. The CDR3 DNA is TGTGCCAGCAGCTTGGGGCGATGGGGGGATGAGCAGTTCTTC.

The chain combines TRBV9 with TRBJ1-2; TRBD1 agrees at 9 bases. Losses at the gene ends were 0 bases for V and 5 bases for J; bases not matched to a gene: 2. Germline values: CDR1 SGDLS, CDR2 YYNGEE. CDR3 length: 14 amino acids. The CDR3 DNA follows: TGTGCCAGCAGCGTAGCGGGACAGGGTTATGGCTACACCTTC. Its protein is CASSVAGQGYGYTF.